This TCR beta chain was profiled in a study of T cell changes during pregnancy in multiple sclerosis. Looked up from germline, CDR1 is SNHLY and CDR2 is FYNNEI. The CDR3 contains 14 residues. V lost 3 bases to trimming and J lost 1 base, with 9 bases between them. The assay was immunoSEQ multiplex PCR, and TCRdb's table has in-frame clones only and misses some. Of some 61,000 clones listed, about 89% are singletons. This TCR was sampled from a female donor with multiple sclerosis, enrolled in a pregnancy study. The chain recombines TRBV2 with TRBJ1-1; possible D gene TRBD1, 6 bases. Specimen: peripheral blood, collected in the second trimester of pregnancy. The CDR3 here is CASSEQGGNTEAFF. Written as DNA, the CDR3 is TGTGCCAGCAGTGAGCAAGGGGGGAACACTGAAGCTTTCTTT.